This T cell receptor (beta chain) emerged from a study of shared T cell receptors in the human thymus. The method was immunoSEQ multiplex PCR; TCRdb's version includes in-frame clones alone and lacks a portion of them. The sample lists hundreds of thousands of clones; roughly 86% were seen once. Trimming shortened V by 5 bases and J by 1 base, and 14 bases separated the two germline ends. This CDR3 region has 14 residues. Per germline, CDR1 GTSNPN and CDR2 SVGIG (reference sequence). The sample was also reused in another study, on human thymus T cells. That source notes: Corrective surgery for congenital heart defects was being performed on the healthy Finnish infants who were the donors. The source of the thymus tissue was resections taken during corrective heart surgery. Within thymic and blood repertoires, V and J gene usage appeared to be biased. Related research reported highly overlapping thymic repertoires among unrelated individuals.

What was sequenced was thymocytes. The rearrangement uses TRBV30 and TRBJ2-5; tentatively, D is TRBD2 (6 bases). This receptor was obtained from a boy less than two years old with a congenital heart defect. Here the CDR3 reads CAWHTGLLQETQYF. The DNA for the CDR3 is TGTGCCTGGCATACTGGACTACTCCAAGAGACCCAGTACTTC.